The T cell receptor (beta chain) under discussion was sequenced for a study of breast tumors, draining lymph nodes, adjacent tissues (dated by TCRdb to about 2016). Regarding the study in general: TCR beta repertoires were compared across tumor, adjacent nontumor tissue and axillary lymph nodes obtained from breast cancer patients. In human breast cancer, the study set out to evaluate how tumor, surrounding tissue and draining lymph node repertoires relate to one another and whether T cells may move between these sites. The full study reports these points: Tumor and nontumor tissue repertoires were significantly more similar in luminal-like than in basal-like breast cancer. Tumor T-cell repertoires showed less diversity than lymph node repertoires and more diversity than nontumor tissue repertoires, and tumor T-cell repertoires showed preferential V and J gene usage. The data were judged consistent with most tumor T cells deriving from the lymph node and then expanding within tumor tissue. The study presented the conclusion that tumor T cells originate in lymph nodes as consistent with a hypothesis, not as something directly demonstrated.

Regarding this clonotype: This receptor's antigen is unknown. No much larger clonotype is one base removed from it; base qualities were not supplied.

The lymph node samples were taken from the axillary draining lymph nodes of breast cancer patients. The CDR3 holds 14 amino acids from the cysteine to the phenylalanine. The only DNA kept is the CDR3, 42 bases in frame from the first base. From a lookup of the germline V gene (reference sequence), CDR1 and CDR2 are SGHNT and YYREEE. The V and J ends are trimmed by 4 bases and 4 bases, leaving 14 bases between them. Sequencing took place on an Illumina HiSeq 2000. Multiplex PCR amplification was used to build the TCR beta chain libraries. High-throughput sequencing was used to analyze the amplified TCR beta chain products. Starting from the raw public reads, TCRdb applied fastp trimming at Q25, assembled clones with MiXCR and retained in-frame beta chains. Every CDR3 protein is listed once, alongside the most common genes and DNA of its rows. The sample records approximately 150,000 distinct CDR3 sequences, 25% to 40% of which are singletons. 3.8% of the sample belongs to the ten largest clones.

The chain employs TRBV5-4 and TRBJ1-1, and perhaps TRBD1 as D gene, on 5 matching bases. Material for sequencing was axillary lymph node tissue. The source is a female donor with breast cancer. Some clones in this sample may be carry-over from other donors' samples. Here the CDR3 is given as CASSMGTWTTEAFF. The DNA is as follows: TGTGCCAGCAGCATGGGGACCTGGACCACTGAAGCTTTCTTT.